One and the same sample provided the 29 T cell receptor beta chains below, sequenced in a study of CD4 and CD8 cells across lung adenocarcinoma regions. TCRdb re-called the PCR reads with MiXCR, one entry per CDR3 protein. In the table there are 6,700 or so distinct CDR3 sequences, over 40% of which are singletons. Sequenced sample: CD8+ T cells from the center of a lung tumor. These receptors all come from a female donor with lung adenocarcinoma. The CD4 and CD8 labels of this study may be unreliable.

This clonotype has just a few counts. In DNA, the CDR3 is TGCGCCAGCAGCTTGAATACCGCGGAGGAGACCCAGTACTTC. This gives the protein CASSLNTAEETQYF. The chain is built from TRBV5-1 and TRBJ2-1; D remains ambiguous. TRBJ2-5 explains the end of the DNA better; the J call may be wrong. The V gene's germline CDR1 is SGHRS and CDR2 YFSETQ. The CDR3 consists of 14 residues.

With regard to this clonotype: The junction does not match germline at one end; this may be a read error. The genes are TRBV7-2 and TRBJ2-3; 7 bases are a match to TRBD2. The better agreement between TRBJ2-5 and the DNA end casts doubt on the J call. The germline gives CDR1 SGHTA, CDR2 FQGNSA. The CDR3 totals 14 residues. The CDR3 spells CASRGGLDQDTQYF. CDR3 bases: TGTGCCAGCCGCGGGGGACTTGACCAAGATACCCAGTACTTC.

This chain connects TRBV7-2 to TRBJ2-3; TRBD2 agrees at 8 bases. This CDR3 contains 14 residues. The ends lost 11 bases at V and 5 bases at J; junction bases unmatched: 12. Germline V gene sequence: CDR1 SGHTA, CDR2 FQGNSA. The CDR3 nucleotides read TGTGCCGGGAGCGGGGGCCGAGAGGAAGATACGCAGTATTTT. As protein: CAGSGGREEDTQYF.

This clonotype is medium-sized within its sample. V usage is TRBV28 and J usage is TRBJ2-4; D is undetermined. CDR1 and CDR2 (germline): MDHEN, SYDVKM. V was cut by 7 bases and J by 3 bases, with 10 bases left in between. The length of the CDR3 is 13 residues. The CDR3 nucleotides are TGTGCCAGCAAACAAGAAGTCAAAAACATTCAGTACTTC. Its protein is CASKQEVKNIQYF.

The genes are TRBV11-1 and TRBJ2-1, with TRBD2 matching 7 bases. The assigned J gene may be wrong: the sequence end matches TRBJ2-7 better. This CDR3 is built from 15 residues. Germline V gene data show CDR1 as SGHAT and CDR2 as FQDESV (reference sequence). The CDR3 DNA is TGTGCCAGCAGCCCGCGGACTAGTCGTAGGGATGAGCAGTACTTC. Its protein product is CASSPRTSRRDEQYF.

Turning to this clonotype: The limits of the CDR3 on the DNA are not certain, so only TCRdb's listed CDR3 is given. The chain uses TRBV28 and TRBJ1-2. CDR1 and CDR2 from the germline V gene are MDHEN and SYDVKM. The CDR3 is 16 residues long, counting both termini. The chain's CDR3 is CASSLVMGWSNYGYTF.

Only a few counts were recorded for this clonotype. CDR3 sequence: CASSPLMGSNQPQHF. CDR3 nucleotide sequence: TGTGCCAGCAGCCCCCTTATGGGTAGCAATCAGCCCCAGCATTTT. The chain recombines TRBV7-2 with TRBJ1-5; D is undetermined. Between the trimmed V and J ends, which lost 5 bases and 0 bases, there was a span of 11 bases. The germline V gene has CDR1 SGHTA and CDR2 FQGNSA. This CDR3 is built from 15 residues.

This clonotype is large. V is TRBV6-1 and J is TRBJ2-1, with 7 bases matching TRBD2. The end of the DNA fits TRBJ2-7 better, so the J call may be wrong. The germline V gene has CDR1 MNHNS and CDR2 SASEGT. The CDR3 runs to 15 residues. CDR3: CASSPRNRGGYEQYF. In DNA, the CDR3 is TGTGCCAGCAGTCCTAGGAATAGGGGAGGGTACGAGCAGTACTTC.

This clonotype has ten or more counts. The CDR3 is CASSLAPLTGPTNTQYF. In DNA form, the CDR3 reads TGTGCCAGCAGCTTAGCCCCCCTTACGGGGCCTACGAATACGCAGTATTTT. V is TRBV7-2 and J is TRBJ2-3; D possibly matches TRBD1 or TRBD2 (5 bases each). This CDR3 is 17 amino acids long. Germline loops: CDR1 SGHTA, CDR2 FQGNSA. Deletions cut 0 bases from V and 7 bases from J, with 20 bases between.

Relative to its sample, this clonotype is medium-sized. The chain carries TRBV5-1 and TRBJ2-5; D is unresolved. The CDR3 is 15 residues long. V was cut by 3 bases and J by 2 bases, with 14 bases left in between. Germline assignment: CDR1 SGHRS and CDR2 YFSETQ. The CDR3 DNA reads TGCGCCAGCAGCTCCGTACAGACGATTCAAGAGACCCAGTACTTC. The encoded protein is CASSSVQTIQETQYF.

By share of the sample, this clonotype is large (0.1 to 1%). This chain joins TRBV6-1 and TRBJ2-3; TRBD1 is a possible D gene (5 bases). The CDR3 length is 15 residues. V lost 7 bases and J 3 bases, leaving 17 bases between the germline ends. Germline CDR1 is MNHNS and CDR2 is SASEGT. Written as DNA, the CDR3 is TGTGCCAGCAAGCTATCCGACAGAGTAACAGATACGCAGTATTTT. Its translation is CASKLSDRVTDTQYF.

V and J are TRBV12-3 or TRBV12-4 and TRBJ2-4; D may be TRBD2 (7 bases). The ends were cut back, 5 bases at V and 13 bases at J, with 24 bases in the middle. This CDR3 is 15 amino acids long. The CDR3 here is CASSPGAGAKDTQYF. DNA of the CDR3: TGTGCCAGCAGTCCGGGGGCGGGAGCCAAAGACACGCAGTACTTC.

The chain joins TRBV19 to TRBJ2-3, with D unclear. The CDR3 totals 12 residues. The V gene's germline CDR1 is LNHDA and CDR2 SQIVND (reference sequence). Trimming shortened V by 6 bases and J by 2 bases, and 6 bases separated the two germline ends. The CDR3, as DNA: TGTGCCAGTAGACAGTCCACAGATACGCAGTATTTT. This translates into CASRQSTDTQYF.

This clonotype is medium-sized by share. This chain joins TRBV7-2 and TRBJ2-3; D not resolved. Trimming cost V 5 bases and J 4 bases, with 16 bases left between them. Germline V gene data show CDR1 as SGHTA and CDR2 as FQGNSA. CDR3 length: 15 residues. CDR3 amino acids: CASSPYQRGPDTQYF. CDR3 DNA sequence: TGTGCCAGCAGCCCCTACCAGAGAGGTCCAGATACGCAGTATTTT.

This clonotype is medium-sized in the sample. This chain uses TRBV6-1 with TRBJ2-2, with D possibly matching TRBD2 (5 bases). Trimming pared 4 bases from V and 5 bases from J, leaving 11 bases between. CDR3 size: 14 residues. CDR1 and CDR2 (germline): MNHNS, SASEGT. In nucleotides, the CDR3 is TGTGCCAGCAGTGGGACTCCCGTAACCGGGGAGCTGTTTTTT. Translated, it gives CASSGTPVTGELFF.

The rearrangement links TRBV6-1 to TRBJ2-2; a weak D match, TRBD2 (6 bases). CDR1 MNHNS and CDR2 SASEGT come from the germline V gene. This CDR3 has 14 amino acids. V was trimmed by 6 bases and J by 8 bases, leaving 16 bases between them. CDR3 amino acids: CASSPAEGKGELFF. Here the CDR3 DNA reads TGTGCCAGCAGCCCCGCGGAGGGGAAAGGGGAGCTGTTTTTT.

With respect to this clonotype: The germline gene is not matched at one end of the junction; a read error may be the cause. DNA of the CDR3: TGTGCCAGGAAGCTATCCGGCAGAGTAACAGAGACGCAGTATTTT. This gives the protein CARKLSGRVTETQYF. The chain links TRBV6-1 to TRBJ2-3; D is uncertain. CDR3 size: 15 residues. Germline CDR1 is MNHNS and CDR2 is SASEGT.

In the case of this clonotype: An end of the junction differs from the germline gene, which may be a read error. The chain joins TRBV6-5 to TRBJ2-3; D is uncertain. This CDR3 region has 13 residues. Per the germline V gene, CDR1 is MNHEY and CDR2 is SVGAGI. The CDR3 sequence is CASSYSVDDTQFF. CDR3 nucleotide sequence: TGCGCCAGCAGTTACTCCGTAGACGACACGCAGTTCTTT.

As for this clonotype: One end of the junction does not line up with germline, which may come from a read error. The CDR3 sequence is CGSVLGQRAKNTQYF. For the CDR3, the DNA is TGTGGCAGCGTGCTGGGGCAGAGAGCAAAAAACACGCAGTATTTC. The V call is TRBV6-1, the J call TRBJ2-4, with D possibly matching TRBD1 (5 bases). Germline V lookup: CDR1 MNHNS, CDR2 SASEGT. This CDR3 spans 15 amino acids.

On this clonotype itself: An end of the junction differs from the germline gene, which may be a read error. The chain couples TRBV6-1 to TRBJ2-1; TRBD2 agrees at 7 bases. The CDR3 contains 16 residues. CDR1 MNHNS and CDR2 SASEGT come from the germline V gene. Written as DNA, the CDR3 is TGTGCCAGCAGGTCAGGGACTACAGAGAGCTACGGGGAGCAGTTTTTT. It translates to CASRSGTTESYGEQFF.

This clonotype came up many times. A much larger clone differs by one base, so this may be a read error. The chain carries TRBV6-1 and TRBJ2-5, with D perhaps matching TRBD2 (5 bases). Germline-derived CDR1 and CDR2 are MNHNS and SASEGT. Trimming removed 2 bases at V and 11 bases at J, with 12 bases between. The CDR3 loop spans 12 amino acids. This chain's CDR3 is CASSEIRDEQYF. The CDR3 DNA reads as TGTGCCAGCAGTGAAATCCGGGATGAGCAGTACTTC.

This clonotype is large. The chain employs TRBV6-6 and TRBJ2-7; 8 nucleotides agree with TRBD2. Looked up from germline, CDR1 is MNHNY and CDR2 is SVGAGI (reference sequence). Trimming removed 3 bases from V and 0 bases from J; junction bases left unmatched: 10. The CDR3 totals 17 residues. The CDR3 loop is CASSYTLDGGASYEQYF. In DNA form, the CDR3 reads TGTGCCAGCAGTTATACCCTTGACGGGGGGGCCTCCTACGAGCAGTACTTC.

The V call is TRBV6-1, the J call TRBJ2-4; D remains ambiguous. CDR1 and CDR2 from the germline V gene are MNHNS and SASEGT. V dropped 4 bases and J dropped 5 bases, with 9 bases sitting between them. This CDR3 comprises 13 residues. CDR3 in DNA: TGTGCCAGCAGTGTGGGTAACGAAAACATTCAGTACTTC. Its translation is CASSVGNENIQYF.

This clonotype has a single count. This may be a read error: a much more frequent sequence differs by one nucleotide. In DNA form, the CDR3 reads TGTGCCAGCAGCCGACAGGGGGCCGGGGAGACCCAGTTCTTC. Its protein product is CASSRQGAGETQFF. This rearrangement joins TRBV5-4 to TRBJ2-3; TRBD1 aligns across 10 bases. The J call is uncertain, as TRBJ2-1 better fits the DNA end. The CDR3 is 14 residues long. Germline V gene sequence: CDR1 SGHNT, CDR2 YYREEE (reference sequence).

This clonotype appeared many times. The chain employs TRBV6-1 and TRBJ1-4; the D gene is possibly TRBD1 (5 bases). This CDR3 spans 16 amino acids. Germline loops: CDR1 MNHNS, CDR2 SASEGT. Trimming stripped 5 bases from V and 4 bases from J, with 17 bases between. Written as DNA, the CDR3 is TGTGCCAGCAGTCGTACCAGGGCGGGCCTTAATGAAAAACTGTTTTTT. Amino acids: CASSRTRAGLNEKLFF.

This clonotype was observed a single time. The J gene is TRBJ2-7, the V gene TRBV7-2; D not resolved. V was trimmed by 5 bases and J by 0 bases, leaving 14 bases between them. Looked up from germline, CDR1 is SGHTA and CDR2 is FQGNSA. The CDR3 is 15 residues long. This CDR3 reads CASSASYLTSYEQYF. In DNA form, the CDR3 reads TGTGCCAGCAGCGCCTCCTATTTGACCTCCTACGAGCAGTACTTC. The full variable domain, in which reference TRBV7-2 and TRBJ2-7 provide the parts outside the CDR3, is GAGVSQSPSNKVTEKGKDVELRCDPISGHTALYWYRQSLGQGLEFLIYFQGNSAPDKSGLPSDRFSAERTGGSVSTLTIQRTQQEDSAVYLCASSASYLTSYEQYFGPGTRLTVT.

The chain combines TRBV11-3 with TRBJ2-4; D is undetermined. Trimming took off 3 bases at V and 8 bases at J, with 11 bases between the two ends. The CDR3 loop spans 13 amino acids. Per germline, CDR1 SGHNT and CDR2 YENEEA. Here the CDR3 reads CASSFSDLDIQYF. CDR3 in DNA: TGTGCCAGCAGCTTCAGCGACCTAGACATTCAGTACTTC.

In this sample, this clonotype turned up many times. The chain couples TRBV7-3 to TRBJ2-2; D may be TRBD2 (5 bases). CDR1 is SGHTA, CDR2 FQGTGA, per germline. V was shortened by 1 base and J by 7 bases, with 16 bases between the two germline ends. The CDR3 length is 16 residues. The CDR3 nucleotides are TGTGCCAGCAGCTTAAAGCTAGCTTCCTCGATCGGGGAGCTGTTTTTT. This sequence encodes CASSLKLASSIGELFF.

This clonotype was detected many times. The chain is built from TRBV27 and TRBJ2-1; 10 positions agree with TRBD2. This CDR3 contains 17 residues. The germline V gene has CDR1 MNHEY and CDR2 SMNVEV (reference sequence). V lost 5 bases and J lost 4; bases outside the gene matches: 11. CDR3 residues: CASSRVASGGLYNEQFF. CDR3 nucleotides: TGTGCCAGCAGTCGGGTCGCTAGCGGGGGCCTTTACAATGAGCAGTTCTTC.